What follows are 25 T cell receptor beta chains derived from one specimen sequenced in a study of T cells in Graves' hyperthyroidism and ophthalmopathy. RNA transcripts served as the template for amplifying TCR beta CDR3 regions. In the first-round RT-PCR of the TCR CDR3, the HTBI primer set was used. TCRdb recomputed calls from the multiplex PCR reads with MiXCR, one row per CDR3 protein. The table records 600,000 to 650,000 distinct CDR3 sequences, 16% of them present only once. Specimen: blood. The receptors come from a woman aged 25 to 39 with Graves' hyperthyroidism.

Ten or more counts support this clonotype. The gene calls are TRBV2 and TRBJ2-3; D is uncertain. Germline loops: CDR1 SNHLY, CDR2 FYNNEI. CDR3 length: 14 residues. The V and J ends lost 4 bases and 6 bases respectively, with 14 bases between them. CDR3 bases: TGTGCCAGCAGTGCACGTCACCAAACCGATACGCAGTATTTT. Protein: CASSARHQTDTQYF.

At least ten counts were recorded for this clonotype. The gene calls are TRBV20-1 and TRBJ1-1; D remains ambiguous. CDR1 is DFQATT, CDR2 SNEGSKA, per germline (reference sequence). The CDR3 consists of 10 residues. This CDR3 reads CARVHTEAFF. In nucleotides, the CDR3 is TGCGCACGGGTACACACTGAAGCTTTCTTT.

This clonotype has at least ten counts. The J gene is TRBJ2-7, the V gene TRBV28, with D perhaps matching TRBD2 (5 bases). With 6 bases removed from V and 2 bases from J, the gap between germline ends came to 11 bases. CDR1 MDHEN and CDR2 SYDVKM come from the germline V gene. This CDR3 spans 13 amino acids. The CDR3 region has the DNA TGTGCCAGCAGGCGGGTGACCGCCTACGAGCAGTACTTC. It codes for CASRRVTAYEQYF.

This clonotype was recorded many times. The chain couples TRBV28 to TRBJ2-7, with 7 bases matching TRBD2. V trimming: 2 bases; J trimming: 5 bases; junction bases outside the gene matches: 6. Germline V lookup: CDR1 MDHEN, CDR2 SYDVKM. The CDR3 runs to 14 residues. CDR3 in amino acids: CASSLGLAVDEQYF. CDR3 nucleotides: TGTGCCAGCAGTTTAGGGCTAGCGGTCGACGAGCAGTACTTC.

This clonotype was counted many times. This chain connects TRBV28 to TRBJ2-5, with D maybe TRBD1 (6 bases). The germline CDR1 and CDR2 sequences are MDHEN and SYDVKM. V was clipped by 4 bases and J by 3 bases, with 15 bases between them. This CDR3 is 15 amino acids long. The CDR3 DNA reads TGTGCCAGCAGTTCCCGGGACACTCTTAAAGAGACCCAGTACTTC. This encodes CASSSRDTLKETQYF. The variable domain in full, with the rest retrieved from reference TRBV28 and TRBJ2-5, is DVKVTQSSRYLVKRTGEKVFLECVQDMDHENMFWYRQDPGLGLRLIYFSYDVKMKEKGDIPEGYSVSREKKERFSLILESASTNQTSMYLCASSSRDTLKETQYFGPGTRLLVL.

In its sample, this clonotype was seen many times. The rearrangement uses TRBV30 and TRBJ1-5; D call uncertain. Germline CDR1 GTSNPN, CDR2 SVGIG (reference sequence). The CDR3 has 14 amino acids. V was pared by 4 bases and J by 1 base, with 11 bases between. CDR3 DNA: TGTGCCTGGAATCGGGGTTTAAGCAATCAGCCCCAGCATTTT. Translated: CAWNRGLSNQPQHF.

Concerning this clonotype itself: At one end the junction does not follow the germline gene, possibly because of a read error. The genes are TRBV7-2 and TRBJ1-5; no clear D gene. The CDR3 loop spans 16 amino acids. Germline V lookup: CDR1 SGHTA, CDR2 FQGNSA. The CDR3 reads CVSSLALTYSNQPQHF. The CDR3 region has the DNA TGCGTCAGCAGCTTAGCTCTCACCTATAGCAATCAGCCCCAGCATTTT.

The chain has TRBV5-6 and TRBJ2-1, with D possibly called TRBD1 or TRBD2 (6 bases each). V lost 3 bases and J 8 bases, leaving 15 bases between the germline ends. Germline V lookup: CDR1 SGHDT, CDR2 YYEEEE. CDR3 length: 14 residues. CDR3 sequence reads: CASSYLTEGDEQFF. The CDR3 nucleotides read TGTGCCAGCAGCTACCTAACGGAGGGGGATGAGCAGTTCTTC. The whole variable domain, filled in from reference TRBV5-6 and TRBJ2-1, reads DAGVTQSPTHLIKTRGQQVTLRCSPKSGHDTVSWYQQALGQGPQFIFQYYEEEERQRGNFPDRFSGHQFPNYSSELNVNALLLGDSALYLCASSYLTEGDEQFFGPGTRLTVL.

This clonotype has at least ten counts. The chain combines TRBV7-3 with TRBJ2-1; possible D gene TRBD1, 6 bases. Germline V gives CDR1 SGHTA, CDR2 FQGTGA. This CDR3 spans 12 amino acids. V was trimmed by 5 bases and J by 8 bases, leaving 10 bases between them. For the CDR3, the DNA is TGTGCCAGCAGCCAACAGGGTTATGAGCAGTTCTTC. It codes for CASSQQGYEQFF.

This clonotype was seen a few times. The rearrangement uses TRBV9 and TRBJ2-7; D is tentatively TRBD1 or TRBD2 (5 bases each). CDR1 is SGDLS and CDR2 is YYNGEE in the germline V gene. The V end lost 0 bases, the J end lost 3 bases, and 10 bases lay between the germline ends. This CDR3 has 14 amino acids. CDR3 loop: CASSVGQTNYEQYF. The CDR3 nucleotides read TGTGCCAGCAGCGTAGGACAGACTAACTACGAGCAGTACTTC.

This clonotype occurred many times. The J gene is TRBJ2-5, the V gene TRBV6-1; TRBD2 might be the D (5 bases). Germline CDR1 MNHNS, CDR2 SASEGT. The CDR3 totals 16 residues. V was clipped by 2 bases and J by 2 bases, with 15 bases between them. Here the CDR3 reads CASSESRGSRQETQYF. CDR3 DNA sequence: TGTGCCAGCAGTGAAAGTAGAGGGAGTCGGCAAGAGACCCAGTACTTC.

The chain links TRBV3-1 to TRBJ2-1, with TRBD2 identical over 11 bases. This CDR3 comprises 15 residues. The junction had 4 bases not matched to a gene; V was cut back by 2 bases and J by 7 bases. In germline, CDR1 is LGHDT, CDR2 YNNKEL (reference sequence). In DNA, the CDR3 is TGTGCCAGCAGCCAATCCCCTAGCGGGGGGAATGAGCAGTTCTTC. Translating gives CASSQSPSGGNEQFF.

This clonotype was recorded many times. The V and J genes are TRBV20-1 and TRBJ2-1; TRBD2 matches at 8 bases. The germline CDR1 and CDR2 sequences are DFQATT and SNEGSKA (reference sequence). The length of the CDR3 is 15 residues. J gave up 5 bases and V 5 bases, and 11 bases lay outside the gene matches. The CDR3 loop reads CSAPGAGGGNNEQFF. The CDR3 DNA reads TGCAGTGCTCCTGGGGCGGGCGGGGGGAACAATGAGCAGTTCTTC.

The sample holds one count of this clonotype. The chain is built from TRBV27 and TRBJ2-5, with D maybe TRBD2 (7 bases). Germline values: CDR1 MNHEY, CDR2 SMNVEV (reference sequence). The CDR3 contains 23 residues. This CDR3 is CAAVPPGASSLIQGRAYQETQYF. The CDR3 coding sequence is TGTGCAGCAGTCCCCCCCGGGGCCAGCAGCCTAATTCAGGGGAGGGCCTATCAAGAGACCCAGTACTTC.

In this sample, this clonotype turned up many times. This chain's CDR3 is CASKVGRMGGTDTQYF. DNA of the CDR3: TGTGCCAGCAAAGTAGGGAGAATGGGAGGCACAGATACGCAGTATTTT. The chain combines TRBV2 with TRBJ2-3, with D perhaps matching TRBD2 (5 bases). Trimming took 7 bases from V and 1 from J, leaving 18 bases between them. Germline CDR1 is SNHLY and CDR2 is FYNNEI. The CDR3 is made up of 16 amino acids.

In this sample, this clonotype turned up a few times. The V gene is TRBV5-1, the J gene TRBJ2-1, with D hard to call. There are 14 residues in the CDR3. Looked up from germline, CDR1 is SGHRS and CDR2 is YFSETQ. Trimming cost V 0 bases and J 5 bases, with 9 bases left between them. Here the CDR3 DNA reads TGCGCCAGCAGCTTGGACGCGTCTAACAATGAGCAGTTCTTC. Its protein product is CASSLDASNNEQFF.

Points on this clonotype: At one end the junction does not follow the germline gene, possibly because of a read error. The rearrangement uses TRBV4-2 and TRBJ2-1, with TRBD1 identical over 7 bases. The germline CDR1 and CDR2 sequences are LGHNA and YNFKEQ. CDR3 length: 15 residues. The CDR3 DNA reads as TGTGCCAGCAGCCAAGTAAGGGACAGCTACAATAAGCAGTTCTTC. Amino acids: CASSQVRDSYNKQFF.

The chain employs TRBV9 and TRBJ2-7; no definite D call. CDR1 is SGDLS and CDR2 is YYNGEE in the germline V gene. This CDR3 is 15 amino acids long. V was cut by 3 bases and J by 5 bases, with 18 bases left in between. Here the CDR3 reads CASSEGSYIGDEQYF. CDR3 nucleotide sequence: TGTGCCAGCAGCGAAGGATCCTATATTGGCGACGAGCAGTACTTC.

The genes are TRBV4-2 and TRBJ2-1; D is perhaps TRBD2 (6 bases). Germline V gene lookup returns CDR1 LGHNA and CDR2 YNFKEQ. Between the trimmed V and J ends, which lost 4 bases and 7 bases, there was a span of 17 bases. CDR3 length: 15 amino acids. This chain's CDR3 is CASSPVPASANEQFF. The CDR3 region has the DNA TGTGCCAGCAGCCCAGTCCCCGCTAGCGCGAATGAGCAGTTCTTC.

In regard to this clonotype: This may stem from a read error, because a much larger clone lies one nucleotide away. The chain is built from TRBV28 and TRBJ2-1; unclear D gene. The V and J ends lost 3 bases and 9 bases respectively, with 9 bases between them. From germline, CDR1 is MDHEN and CDR2 SYDVKM. This CDR3 comprises 12 residues. The DNA of the CDR3 is TGTGCCAGCAGTTTTGGGTTAGGTGAGCAGTTCTTC. It is translated as CASSFGLGEQFF.

The sample holds a few counts of this clonotype. The gene calls are TRBV9 and TRBJ1-5; D call uncertain. Deletions cut 0 bases from V and 5 bases from J, with 9 bases between. There are 14 residues in the CDR3. Germline V gives CDR1 SGDLS, CDR2 YYNGEE. The CDR3 nucleotides are TGTGCCAGCAGCGTAGACCCGGGATATCAGCCCCAGCATTTT. Translated: CASSVDPGYQPQHF.

This clonotype was counted at least ten times. The chain is built from TRBV28 and TRBJ2-7; 7 positions agree with TRBD1. V gave up 10 bases and J gave up 0 bases; unmatched junction bases: 6. CDR1 is MDHEN and CDR2 is SYDVKM in the germline V gene. This CDR3 has 13 residues. The CDR3 bases are TGTGCCATGACGGACAGGAACTCCTACGAGCAGTACTTC. Translating gives CAMTDRNSYEQYF. The full variable domain, completed using reference TRBV28 and TRBJ2-7, is DVKVTQSSRYLVKRTGEKVFLECVQDMDHENMFWYRQDPGLGLRLIYFSYDVKMKEKGDIPEGYSVSREKKERFSLILESASTNQTSMYLCAMTDRNSYEQYFGPGTRLTVT.

This clonotype was seen ten or more times. The V call is TRBV28, the J call TRBJ2-7, with TRBD1 matching over 7 bases. This CDR3 region has 13 residues. Germline V CDR1 and CDR2: MDHEN, SYDVKM. V shed 4 bases, J shed 3 bases, and the junction held 3 bases outside the gene matches. The CDR3 region is CASSSRQGYEQYF. The CDR3 DNA follows: TGTGCCAGCAGTTCGCGACAGGGCTACGAGCAGTACTTC.

At least ten counts were recorded for this clonotype. This chain uses TRBV28 with TRBJ2-1, with D maybe TRBD1 (8 bases). V gave up 8 bases and J gave up 9 bases, with 26 bases separating them. The CDR3 has 16 amino acids. Germline CDR1 and CDR2: MDHEN and SYDVKM. The CDR3 sequence: CASGQGGSEVLGEQFF. CDR3 nucleotide sequence: TGTGCCAGCGGACAGGGCGGGAGTGAGGTATTGGGTGAGCAGTTCTTC.

This clonotype was seen repeatedly, ten times or more. This chain's CDR3 is CAWSTGNGELFF. In nucleotides, the CDR3 is TGTGCCTGGAGTACTGGGAACGGGGAGCTGTTTTTT. The chain carries TRBV30 and TRBJ2-2; unclear D gene. The CDR3 extends over 12 amino acids. The V end was cut by 2 bases, the J end by 7 bases, with 8 bases between. Germline-derived CDR1 and CDR2 are GTSNPN and SVGIG (reference sequence). Full variable domain (remainder filled in from reference TRBV30 and TRBJ2-2): SQTIHQWPATLVQPVGSPLSLECTVEGTSNPNLYWYRQAAGRGLQLLFYSVGIGQISSEVPQNLSASRPQDRQFILSSKKLLLSDSGFYLCAWSTGNGELFFGEGSRLTVL.